The 3 T cell receptor beta chains below all came from one sample that was sequenced in a study of T cell responses to AZD1222 COVID-19 vaccine. Sequenced by immunoSEQ multiplex PCR; TCRdb stores in-frame clones only, minus some. Of some 130,000 clones detected, about 93% appear once; the ten largest clones hold 6% to 7.5%. Sequenced here: peripheral blood, sampled 28 days after the second AZD1222 dose. Receptors were obtained from an adult who received the AZD1222 COVID-19 vaccine.

This clone was picked up a small number of times. V gene TRBV10-3 combines with J gene TRBJ1-2, with 10 nucleotides matching TRBD1. The CDR3 extends over 14 amino acids. The junction had 11 bases not matched to a gene; V was cut back by 10 bases and J by 6 bases. The germline CDR1 and CDR2 sequences are ENHRY and SYGVKD. CDR3 region: CATTGDRGSHGYTF. The CDR3 DNA sequence: TGTGCCACCACCGGGGACAGGGGCTCCCATGGCTACACCTTC.

This chain uses TRBV5-1 with TRBJ1-5, with D unclear. The CDR3 extends over 15 amino acids. CDR1 is SGHRS and CDR2 is YFSETQ in the germline V gene. Trimming removed 1 base from V and 4 bases from J, with 12 bases in between. This CDR3 is CASSLTPWDNQPQHF. The CDR3 DNA sequence: TGCGCCAGCAGCTTGACGCCTTGGGATAATCAGCCCCAGCATTTT.

V and J are TRBV2 and TRBJ2-3; D might be TRBD2 (5 bases). Germline V gene data show CDR1 as SNHLY and CDR2 as FYNNEI. The CDR3 covers 12 residues. V was pared by 6 bases and J by 5 bases, with 9 bases between. The CDR3 is CASREAGDTQYF. The DNA of the CDR3 is TGTGCCAGCAGGGAGGCGGGAGATACGCAGTATTTT.